These 21 T cell receptor beta chains originate from one sample sequenced in a study of cytomegalovirus exposure and HLA in healthy donors. The PCR used 60 Vbeta and 13 Jbeta primers. Some clones are missing from TCRdb's copy, which holds only in-frame ones; the method was immunoSEQ multiplex PCR. The data show about 140,000 clones, roughly three quarters seen once. Sequenced material: PBMCs. These receptors were obtained from a woman aged 25 to 39 in good health and CMV-seronegative.

This chain links TRBV5-5 with TRBJ2-4; D ambiguous. Trimming removed 0 bases at V and 0 bases at J, with 4 bases between. CDR1 and CDR2 (germline): SGHKS, YYEKEE (reference sequence). The CDR3 spans 14 residues. CDR3 region: CASSLALAKNIQYF. CDR3 bases: TGTGCCAGCAGCTTGGCCCTAGCCAAAAACATTCAGTACTTC.

The chain couples TRBV11-3 to TRBJ2-5, with D possibly being TRBD2 (6 bases). CDR3 size: 15 residues. Germline CDR1 is SGHNT and CDR2 is YENEEA. V was shortened by 0 bases and J by 1 base, with 9 bases between the two germline ends. CDR3 amino acids: CASSLDAGIQETQYF. The CDR3 DNA reads TGTGCCAGCAGCTTAGACGCGGGGATCCAAGAGACCCAGTACTTC.

The chain has TRBV6-5 and TRBJ2-5, with 8 bases identical to TRBD1. The CDR3 runs 16 residues. The V gene's germline CDR1 is MNHEY and CDR2 SVGAGI. The ends lost 3 bases at V and 5 bases at J; junction bases unmatched: 11. The CDR3 DNA sequence: TGTGCCAGCAGTTATGACGCAGGGGGCCGGCGGGAGACCCAGTACTTC. Protein: CASSYDAGGRRETQYF.

The chain carries TRBV18 and TRBJ1-5; perhaps TRBD1 as D (6 bases). Trimming stripped 3 bases from V and 7 bases from J, with 19 bases between. Germline assignment: CDR1 KGHSH and CDR2 LQKENI. The CDR3 is made up of 16 amino acids. CDR3 residues: CASSPAPYRVRQPQHF. CDR3 in DNA: TGTGCCAGCTCACCGGCCCCCTACAGGGTACGGCAGCCCCAGCATTTT.

The DNA for the CDR3 is TGTGCCAGCAGTGTTCCAGGTGTGGGGACTTGGGGGGATGCGGAGACCCAGTACTTC. Translation: CASSVPGVGTWGDAETQYF. V is TRBV2 and J is TRBJ2-5, with a tentative D call TRBD2 (6 bases). The CDR3 is made up of 19 amino acids. Trimming pared 4 bases from V and 5 bases from J, leaving 29 bases between. Germline CDR1 and CDR2: SNHLY and FYNNEI.

The rearrangement links TRBV28 to TRBJ2-3; 11 bases line up with TRBD2. J gave up 3 bases and V 5 bases, and 7 bases lay outside the gene matches. Looked up from germline, CDR1 is MDHEN and CDR2 is SYDVKM. The length of the CDR3 is 16 residues. Written as DNA, the CDR3 is TGTGCCAGCAGTGTACTAGCGGGAGTAGGGACAGATACGCAGTATTTT. This sequence encodes CASSVLAGVGTDTQYF. Drawing the rest from reference TRBV28 and TRBJ2-3, the complete variable domain is DVKVTQSSRYLVKRTGEKVFLECVQDMDHENMFWYRQDPGLGLRLIYFSYDVKMKEKGDIPEGYSVSREKKERFSLILESASTNQTSMYLCASSVLAGVGTDTQYFGPGTRLTVL.

The rearrangement joins TRBV7-6 to TRBJ2-7, with 7 bases that match TRBD2. Germline V gene lookup returns CDR1 SGHVS and CDR2 FNYEAQ. J was trimmed by 4 bases and V by 5 bases; bases with no gene match: 11. This CDR3 has 15 residues. The CDR3 is CASSKGAGEAYEQYF. DNA of the CDR3: TGTGCCAGCAGCAAAGGGGCGGGAGAGGCATACGAGCAGTACTTC.

This clone was seen only once. The chain has TRBV10-2 and TRBJ2-1; TRBD1 might be the D (5 bases). CDR1 is WSHSY, CDR2 SAAADI, per germline. The CDR3 consists of 13 residues. V was trimmed by 3 bases and J by 4 bases, leaving 7 bases between them. The CDR3 reads CASSEGAYNEQFF. CDR3 nucleotide sequence: TGCGCCAGCAGTGAAGGGGCGTACAATGAGCAGTTCTTC.

The CDR3 spells CASSPSRVSTDTQYF. The CDR3 nucleotides read TGTGCCAGTAGTCCCTCACGGGTTAGCACAGATACGCAGTATTTT. The chain is built from TRBV19 and TRBJ2-3; D is undetermined. The CDR3 spans 15 residues. The ends were cut back, 5 bases at V and 0 bases at J, with 12 bases in the middle. Germline V gives CDR1 LNHDA, CDR2 SQIVND (reference sequence).

This clone was picked up one time. The chain employs TRBV4-2 and TRBJ2-3; the match to TRBD2 covers 11 bases. V shed 0 bases and J 4 bases; nucleotides not matched to a gene: 6. CDR1 LGHNA and CDR2 YNFKEQ come from the germline V gene. The CDR3 is made up of 17 amino acids. CDR3 DNA: TGTGCCAGCAGCCAAGATCATCTAGCGGGGGGATCAGATACGCAGTATTTT. Its protein product is CASSQDHLAGGSDTQYF.

As to this clone: This same CDR3 is encoded by further DNA sequences in the sample. The chain uses TRBV6-4 and TRBJ2-3; TRBD2 aligns across 11 bases. Germline V lookup: CDR1 MRHNA, CDR2 SNTAGT. This CDR3 comprises 15 residues. With 3 bases clipped from V and 2 bases from J, the junction kept 1 base outside the gene matches. The CDR3 nucleotides read TGTGCCAGCAGTGATAGCGGGGGGGCCACAGATACGCAGTATTTT. Encoded protein: CASSDSGGATDTQYF.

The rearrangement links TRBV30 to TRBJ2-2, with D unclear. The CDR3 consists of 13 residues. Looked up from germline, CDR1 is GTSNPN and CDR2 is SVGIG (reference sequence). Trimming left V 3 bases short and J 4 bases short, with 9 bases between. CDR3 nucleotides: TGTGCCTGGAGGGCAGCAGGCACCGGGGAGCTGTTTTTT. Its translation is CAWRAAGTGELFF.

The chain uses TRBV18 and TRBJ1-5; possible D gene TRBD1, 5 bases. The V gene's germline CDR1 is KGHSH and CDR2 LQKENI. With 6 bases removed from V and 7 bases from J, the gap between germline ends came to 16 bases. This CDR3 spans 14 amino acids. The CDR3 nucleotides read TGTGCCAGCTCCCCCAGGCGGGGCGAACAGCCCCAGCATTTT. It translates to CASSPRRGEQPQHF.

This clone was seen only a few times. This sequence joins TRBV11-2 and TRBJ2-7, with 8 positions matching TRBD2. Germline V CDR1 and CDR2: SGHAT, FQNNGV. V gave up 5 bases and J gave up 3 bases; unmatched junction bases: 12. The CDR3 totals 16 residues. In DNA, the CDR3 is TGTGCCAGCAGCCCAGTGAGAAGCGGGAGTCTCTACGAGCAGTACTTC. Translation: CASSPVRSGSLYEQYF.

The chain carries TRBV19 and TRBJ2-7, with D possibly being TRBD1 (5 bases). V shed 4 bases and J shed 2 bases, with 15 bases lying between them. Germline CDR1 is LNHDA and CDR2 is SQIVND (reference sequence). The CDR3 spans 15 residues. The CDR3 DNA reads as TGTGCCAGTAGTACGGCAGGGCAGCCGACCTACGAGCAGTACTTC. As protein: CASSTAGQPTYEQYF.

The CDR3: CASSEFARGKYV. CDR3 in DNA: TGTGCCAGCAGTGAATTTGCGCGGGGGAAGTACGTC. The rearrangement links TRBV6-1 to TRBJ2-7; 7 nucleotides line up with TRBD2. With V trimmed by 2 bases and J by 11 bases, 6 bases remained unmatched. Germline V gives CDR1 MNHNS, CDR2 SASEGT. This CDR3 contains 12 residues.

Concerning this clone itself: This same CDR3 is encoded by further DNA sequences in the sample. The chain employs TRBV6-1 and TRBJ2-5; D is perhaps TRBD2 (5 bases). CDR3 length equals 13 residues. The germline V gene encodes CDR1 MNHNS and CDR2 SASEGT. V was shortened by 3 bases and J by 5 bases, with 10 bases between the two germline ends. CDR3 sequence: CASSDSGEETQYF. CDR3 in DNA: TGTGCCAGCAGTGACTCTGGGGAGGAGACCCAGTACTTC.

The V call is TRBV7-9, the J call TRBJ2-7; the match to TRBD1 covers 10 bases. The germline V gene encodes CDR1 SEHNR and CDR2 FQNEAQ (reference sequence). This CDR3 is built from 16 residues. Germline trimming cut 3 bases from V and 5 bases from J; bases unmatched to any gene: 10. CDR3 in DNA: TGTGCCAGCAGCTTGTCACGGGACAGGGGTGCCGACGAGCAGTACTTC. It specifies CASSLSRDRGADEQYF. The full variable domain, with the rest looked up from reference TRBV7-9 and TRBJ2-7, is DTGVSQNPRHKITKRGQNVTFRCDPISEHNRLYWYRQTLGQGPEFLTYFQNEAQLEKSRLLSDRFSAERPKGSFSTLEIQRTEQGDSAMYLCASSLSRDRGADEQYFGPGTRLTVT.

The chain couples TRBV27 to TRBJ1-4, with TRBD1 matching over 9 bases. Germline CDR1 reads MNHEY; CDR2 reads SMNVEV (reference sequence). V shed 4 bases, J shed 11 bases, and the junction held 11 bases outside the gene matches. There are 15 residues in the CDR3. CDR3 amino acids: CASSSSGTGTRKLFF. The DNA of the CDR3 is TGTGCCAGCAGTTCCTCCGGGACAGGGACCAGGAAACTGTTTTTT.

This chain connects TRBV7-6 to TRBJ1-4, with TRBD1 as a possible D gene (6 bases). Germline CDR1 is SGHVS and CDR2 is FNYEAQ. Trimming took off 5 bases at V and 5 bases at J, with 15 bases between the two ends. This CDR3 is built from 15 residues. CDR3 residues: CASSPQTGENEKLFF. The CDR3 DNA reads TGTGCCAGCAGCCCCCAGACAGGAGAAAATGAAAAACTGTTTTTT.

In this sample, this clone turned up once. The chain uses TRBV7-9 and TRBJ1-4, with D perhaps TRBD1 (6 bases). The CDR3 length is 15 residues. V shed 5 bases and J shed 4 bases, with 14 bases lying between them. Germline V gives CDR1 SEHNR, CDR2 FQNEAQ (reference sequence). The CDR3 is CASSPRTASNEKLFF. CDR3 sequence (DNA): TGTGCCAGCAGCCCGCGGACAGCCAGTAATGAAAAACTGTTTTTT.